This T cell receptor (beta chain) was identified during a study of blood T cell repertoires in COVID-19. Study details: Sites in the United States, Italy and Spain provided acute and convalescent COVID-19 samples.

This CDR3 region has 15 residues. Deletions cut 2 bases from V and 2 bases from J, with 10 bases between. Measured with immunoSEQ multiplex PCR; TCRdb has only the in-frame clones, and not every one. Altogether approximately 200,000 clones are present, over 75% being singletons, with the ten largest covering 4% to 5.5%. The J gene is TRBJ1-5, the V gene TRBV23-1; D is undetermined. TRBV23-1 belongs to the ORF category, with a function that is uncertain. The sequence derives from a human donor in a cohort sampled during active COVID-19. Sequencing input: peripheral blood. CDR3 in amino acids: CASSQRGEGNQPQHF. CDR3 in DNA: TGCGCCAGCAGTCAACGGGGAGAAGGCAATCAGCCCCAGCATTTT.